One sample yielded the 26 T cell receptor beta chains listed below, sequenced in a study of T cells in women clearing cervical HPV infection. The assay was immunoSEQ multiplex PCR, and TCRdb's table has in-frame clones only and misses some. Its table lists some 50,000 clones. The specimen sequenced was blood buffy coat. Receptors were obtained from a woman aged 18 to 69 with a cervical HPV16 infection that either progressed to CIN3+ or cleared (not recorded which).

In regard to this clone: The read ends 3 residues shy of where the CDR3 ends; the end is completed using the germline J gene. The chain employs TRBV19 and TRBJ2-3; TRBD2 matches 11 bases. Germline V gene data show CDR1 as LNHDA and CDR2 as SQIVND (reference sequence). V lost 5 bases, J lost 3 bases, and 1 base stayed unmatched. The CDR3 covers 14 residues. This CDR3 is CASSGTSGTDTQYF. Incomplete CDR3 DNA: TGTGCCAGTAGTGGGACTAGCGGAACAGATACG. The whole variable domain, remainder taken from reference TRBV19 and TRBJ2-3, is DGGITQSPKYLFRKEGQNVTLSCEQNLNHDAMYWYRQDPGQGLRLIYYSQIVNDFQKGDIAEGYSVSREKKESFPLTVTSAQKNPTAFYLCASSGTSGTDTQYFGPGTRLTVL.

As to this clone: The read terminates 3 residues ahead of where the CDR3 ends, so the germline J gene completes it. J is TRBJ2-5 and V is TRBV20-1; D gene ambiguous. V was cut by 4 bases and J by 4 bases, with 13 bases left in between. Germline values: CDR1 DFQATT, CDR2 SNEGSKA (reference sequence). The CDR3 consists of 13 residues. The covered CDR3 bases are TGCAGTGCTAAAGTTGTCCCGGGAGAGACC. Its translation: CSAKVVPGET. The complete CDR3 protein is CSAKVVPGETQYF.

Remarks on this clone: The read falls 3 residues short of the CDR3 end, and the missing part is taken from the germline J gene. The chain is built from TRBV7-9 and TRBJ1-2; weak D call: TRBD1 (6 bases). The CDR3 is 13 residues long. The germline V gene has CDR1 SEHNR and CDR2 FQNEAQ (reference sequence). CDR3: CASSQWTVYDYTF. Partial CDR3 DNA: TGTGCCAGCAGCCAATGGACAGTCTACGAC.

Turning to this clone: The missing CDR3 end, 3 residues past where the read stops, is filled in from the germline J gene. The rearrangement uses TRBV24-1 and TRBJ1-2; possible D gene TRBD1, 5 bases. The CDR3 sequence is 13 residues long. Germline values: CDR1 KGHDR, CDR2 SFDVKD. CDR3 residues: CATSDLQERGYTF. The sequenced CDR3 bases are TGTGCCACCAGTGATCTACAGGAGCGCGGC.

About this clone: The read finishes 3 residues shy of the CDR3 end, and the germline J gene is used to complete it. V is TRBV19 and J is TRBJ1-2; D is possibly TRBD1 (5 bases). The CDR3 is 14 residues long. Germline CDR1 and CDR2: LNHDA and SQIVND (reference sequence). CDR3 bases read: TGTGCCAGTAGTATCAGGGTAACCTACAATGAC. As protein: CASSIRVTYND. The whole CDR3 is CASSIRVTYNDYTF.

Concerning this clone: The DNA ends 3 residues before the CDR3 does, and the rest of the CDR3 is filled in from the germline J gene. The chain joins TRBV30 to TRBJ1-2; D is possibly TRBD1 (6 bases). Germline CDR1 and CDR2: GTSNPN and SVGIG (reference sequence). The V end was cut by 5 bases, the J end by 6 bases, with 16 bases between. The CDR3 is 13 residues long. This chain's CDR3 is CAWEGGGLDGYTF. CDR3 DNA (partial): TGTGCCTGGGAAGGGGGGGGGCTCGATGGC.

Details on this clone: The read terminates 3 residues before the CDR3 end, so the remaining end is supplied by the germline J gene. The chain carries TRBV7-2 and TRBJ1-2; TRBD1 might be the D (6 bases). V was cut by 5 bases and J by 7 bases, with 17 bases left in between. The CDR3 runs to 14 residues. Germline values: CDR1 SGHTA, CDR2 FQGNSA. CDR3 bases read: TGTGCCAGCAGCCCCCAACGGGGGGCGGGTGGC. Protein sequence: CASSPQRGAGG. In full, the CDR3 is CASSPQRGAGGYTF.

A remark on this clone: The CDR3 is cut off 3 residues early in the read; its end comes from the germline J gene. V usage is TRBV18 and J usage is TRBJ2-4, with 8 nucleotides matching TRBD2. Germline CDR1 is KGHSH and CDR2 is LQKENI. There are 14 residues in the CDR3. The CDR3 spells CATSATGGDYGQYF. CDR3 bases read: TGTGCCACCAGCGCGACGGGAGGGGACTATGGT.

Remarks on this clone: With the read ending 3 residues before the CDR3 end, the germline J gene is used to fill in that end. The rearrangement links TRBV2 to TRBJ1-6, with 7 bases aligning to TRBD1. This CDR3 comprises 14 residues. Trimming took 3 bases from V and 9 from J; bases not matched to a gene: 5. The V gene's germline CDR1 is SNHLY and CDR2 FYNNEI. The CDR3 loop reads CASSDDRDSSPLHF. The part of the CDR3 DNA that was read is TGTGCCAGCAGTGATGACAGGGATAGTTCACCC.

Concerning this clone: The read halts 3 residues ahead of the CDR3 end, with the missing end drawn from the germline J gene. The chain links TRBV6-1 to TRBJ2-5; the D is unclear. Trimming pared 4 bases from V and 5 bases from J, leaving 11 bases between. CDR1 MNHNS and CDR2 SASEGT come from the germline V gene. The CDR3 extends over 13 amino acids. The CDR3 spells CASSALSGETQYF. The sequenced CDR3 bases are TGTGCCAGCAGTGCCCTCTCCGGGGAGACC.

Concerning this clone itself: The CDR3 goes on 3 residues after the read ends, and that part is filled in from the germline J gene. The chain links TRBV29-1 to TRBJ2-1; 7 nucleotides match TRBD2. CDR3 length: 14 amino acids. The germline V gene has CDR1 SQVTM and CDR2 ANQGSEA. The ends lost 7 bases at V and 3 bases at J; junction bases unmatched: 9. CDR3 DNA, as far as it was read: TGCAGCGCGACAGATCCGGGGGGCTACAATGAG. Translating gives CSATDPGGYNE. The entire CDR3 protein is CSATDPGGYNEQFF.

As for this clone: The CDR3 end is not reached by the read, which stops 3 residues before it; the germline J gene fills it in. This chain joins TRBV18 and TRBJ1-6, with D possibly TRBD1 on 5 matching bases. The CDR3 has 14 amino acids. The V and J ends lost 3 bases and 7 bases respectively, with 10 bases between them. Germline assignment: CDR1 KGHSH and CDR2 LQKENI. CDR3 loop: CASSPRGLNSPLHF. The covered CDR3 bases are TGTGCCAGCTCACCGCGGGGGTTGAATTCACCC. Based on the CDR3 plus reference TRBV18 and TRBJ1-6, the full variable domain is NAGVMQNPRHLVRRRGQEARLRCSPMKGHSHVYWYRQLPEEGLKFMVYLQKENIIDESGMPKERFSAEFPKEGPSILRIQQVVRGDSAAYFCASSPRGLNSPLHFGNGTRLTVT.

As concerns this clone: The read halts 3 residues ahead of the CDR3 end, with the missing end drawn from the germline J gene. This chain uses TRBV6-2 or TRBV6-3 with TRBJ2-1, with TRBD1 matching 7 bases. This CDR3 is 16 amino acids long. CDR1 is MNHEY and CDR2 is SVGEGT in the germline V gene. V was clipped by 0 bases and J by 2 bases; unmatched bases: 4. The sequenced part of the CDR3 DNA is TGTGCCAGCAGTTACTCGACCCAGGGGGCCTACAATGAG. The encoded protein is CASSYSTQGAYNE. From start to end, the CDR3 is CASSYSTQGAYNEQFF.

In the case of this clone: The read terminates 3 residues before the CDR3 end, so the remaining end is supplied by the germline J gene. The chain recombines TRBV10-3 with TRBJ1-2; D uncertain. Germline assignment: CDR1 ENHRY and CDR2 SYGVKD. Trimming stripped 2 bases from V and 0 bases from J, with 13 bases between. The CDR3 has 16 amino acids. CDR3 DNA (partial): TGTGCCATCAGTGAGCCGGCAGGCCCTTCTAACTATGGC. It codes for CAISEPAGPSNYG. The whole CDR3 sequence is CAISEPAGPSNYGYTF.

Notes on this clone: Read sequence stops 3 residues before the CDR3 end, and the germline J gene provides the missing end. The chain combines TRBV19 with TRBJ2-2, with TRBD1 identical over 8 bases. CDR3 length: 15 residues. Germline lookup yields CDR1 LNHDA and CDR2 SQIVND (reference sequence). V lost 7 bases to trimming and J lost 4 bases; unmatched junction nucleotides: 8. Partial CDR3 DNA: TGTGCCAGTACGGACAGGGCGTTTGGCACCGGGGAG. The encoded protein is CASTDRAFGTGE. The whole CDR3 sequence reads CASTDRAFGTGELFF.

In the case of this clone: The DNA ends 3 residues before the CDR3 does, and the rest of the CDR3 is filled in from the germline J gene. The V call is TRBV13, the J call TRBJ1-1; 8 nucleotides match TRBD1. With V trimmed by 1 base and J by 1 base, 5 bases remained unmatched. The V gene's germline CDR1 is PRHDT and CDR2 FYEKMQ (reference sequence). The CDR3 loop spans 16 amino acids. CDR3 region: CASSLARGLQNTEAFF. The sequenced part of the CDR3 DNA is TGTGCCAGCAGCTTAGCCAGGGGGCTACAGAACACTGAA. Full variable domain (outside the CDR3, taken from reference TRBV13 and TRBJ1-1): AAGVIQSPRHLIKEKRETATLKCYPIPRHDTVYWYQQGPGQDPQFLISFYEKMQSDKGSIPDRFSAQQFSDYHSELNMSSLELGDSALYFCASSLARGLQNTEAFFGQGTRLTVV.

In regard to this clone: The CDR3 end is not reached by the read, which stops 3 residues before it; the germline J gene fills it in. The chain is built from TRBV28 and TRBJ2-1; D gene uncertain. The CDR3 length is 14 residues. Germline CDR1 reads MDHEN; CDR2 reads SYDVKM. V shed 2 bases and J shed 8 bases, with 13 bases lying between them. The part of the CDR3 DNA that was read is TGTGCCAGCAGTTTACCCGGCAGGTCCTATGAG. Its protein is CASSLPGRSYE. The complete CDR3 sequence is CASSLPGRSYEQFF.

Concerning this clone itself: The CDR3 goes on 3 residues after the read ends, and that part is filled in from the germline J gene. The chain is built from TRBV12-3 or TRBV12-4 and TRBJ1-6; TRBD1 matches 7 bases. V shed 4 bases, J shed 7 bases, and the junction held 7 bases outside the gene matches. CDR3 length equals 15 residues. The CDR3 is CASSSLTGVNSPLHF. Partial CDR3 DNA: TGTGCCAGCAGTTCCCTTACAGGGGTGAATTCACCC.

To note about this clone: One end of the junction does not line up with germline, which may come from a read error. The CDR3 goes on 3 residues after the read ends, and that part is filled in from the germline J gene. The chain has TRBV7-9 and TRBJ2-3, with D maybe TRBD1 (6 bases). CDR1 is SEHNR, CDR2 FQNEAQ, per germline (reference sequence). There are 15 residues in the CDR3. The DNA read from the CDR3 is TGTTCCAGCAGTCTGAGCAGGGGAAGCAATCAGCCG. Its protein product is CSSSLSRGSNQP. The entire CDR3 reads CSSSLSRGSNQPQYF.

Concerning this clone itself: The read gets to within 3 residues of the CDR3 end, and the germline J gene fills in the rest. J is TRBJ2-2 and V is TRBV10-2, with 8 bases matching TRBD2. The V gene's germline CDR1 is WSHSY and CDR2 SAAADI. CDR3 size: 16 residues. With 3 bases clipped from V and 5 bases from J, the junction kept 8 bases outside the gene matches. Incomplete CDR3 DNA: TGCGCCAGCAGTGAACGGGGGGGCCGTGGAACCGGGGAG. The encoded protein is CASSERGGRGTGE. The whole CDR3 sequence reads CASSERGGRGTGELFF.

To note about this clone: The CDR3 end is not reached by the read, which stops 3 residues before it; the germline J gene fills it in. The V call is TRBV4-1, the J call TRBJ1-6; possible D gene TRBD1, 6 bases. The CDR3 extends over 16 amino acids. Trimming took 0 bases from V and 7 from J, leaving 13 bases between them. CDR1 MGHRA and CDR2 YSYEKL come from the germline V gene. The CDR3 DNA, read in part, is TGCGCCAGCAGCCAAGATAGTACAGGGCGGAATTCACCC. It translates to CASSQDSTGRNSP. The full CDR3 protein is CASSQDSTGRNSPLHF.

In regard to this clone: The read terminates 3 residues ahead of where the CDR3 ends, so the germline J gene completes it. This chain uses TRBV7-2 with TRBJ1-2, with 8 bases identical to TRBD1. The CDR3 is 13 residues long. Germline-derived CDR1 and CDR2 are SGHTA and FQGNSA. The CDR3: CASSQPTGVGYTF. CDR3 bases read: TGTGCCAGCAGCCAACCGACAGGGGTCGGC.

On this clone itself: The read ends 3 residues early relative to the CDR3; the germline J gene fills the gap. This chain joins TRBV14 and TRBJ2-2; the match to TRBD1 covers 9 bases. The CDR3 consists of 19 residues. Per germline, CDR1 SGHDN and CDR2 FVKESK. Partial CDR3 DNA: TGTGCCAGCAGCCAAGATGGACAGGGGATTAACACTGGGGCCAACGTG. As protein: CASSQDGQGINTGANV. The whole CDR3 protein is CASSQDGQGINTGANVLFF. The full variable domain, its missing parts supplied by reference TRBV14 and TRBJ2-2, is EAGVTQFPSHSVIEKGQTVTLRCDPISGHDNLYWYRRVMGKEIKFLLHFVKESKQDESGMPNNRFLAERTGGTYSTLKVQPAELEDSGVYFCASSQDGQGINTGANVLFFGEGSRLTVL.

This chain's CDR3 is CASSVVGGGEGGYTF. The CDR3 bases that were read are TGTGCCAGCAGCGTAGTTGGGGGCGGCGAGGGGGGC. The rearrangement uses TRBV9 and TRBJ1-2, with D perhaps TRBD1 (6 bases). The read falls 3 residues short of the CDR3 end, and the missing part is taken from the germline J gene. The germline CDR1 and CDR2 sequences are SGDLS and YYNGEE. CDR3 size: 15 residues. Filled out from reference TRBV9 and TRBJ1-2, the complete variable domain reads DSGVTQTPKHLITATGQRVTLRCSPRSGDLSVYWYQQSLDQGLQFLIQYYNGEERAKGNILERFSAQQFPDLHSELNLSSLELGDSALYFCASSVVGGGEGGYTFGSGTRLTVV.

About this clone itself: The read finishes 3 residues shy of the CDR3 end, and the germline J gene is used to complete it. The same CDR3 also results from other DNA sequences found in this sample. This chain uses TRBV6-1 with TRBJ1-3, with 10 bases aligning to TRBD1. Losses at the gene ends were 2 bases for V and 3 bases for J; bases not matched to a gene: 4. Germline-derived CDR1 and CDR2 are MNHNS and SASEGT. The CDR3 runs to 16 residues. The sequenced CDR3 bases are TGTGCCAGCAGTGAAAAGACAGGGGGCGGTGGAAACACC. It translates to CASSEKTGGGGNT. The whole CDR3 sequence is CASSEKTGGGGNTIYF.

CDR3 bases read: TGTGCCAGTACCCTGACAGGGGGACACCAGCCG. Translation: CASTLTGGHQP. The CDR3, in full, reads CASTLTGGHQPQYF. The gene calls are TRBV19 and TRBJ2-3, with TRBD1 matching 9 bases. From the germline J gene comes the end of the CDR3, since the read stops 3 residues before it. The length of the CDR3 is 14 residues. CDR1 is LNHDA, CDR2 SQIVND, per germline (reference sequence). The whole variable domain, filled in from reference TRBV19 and TRBJ2-3, reads DGGITQSPKYLFRKEGQNVTLSCEQNLNHDAMYWYRQDPGQGLRLIYYSQIVNDFQKGDIAEGYSVSREKKESFPLTVTSAQKNPTAFYLCASTLTGGHQPQYFGPGTRLTVL.